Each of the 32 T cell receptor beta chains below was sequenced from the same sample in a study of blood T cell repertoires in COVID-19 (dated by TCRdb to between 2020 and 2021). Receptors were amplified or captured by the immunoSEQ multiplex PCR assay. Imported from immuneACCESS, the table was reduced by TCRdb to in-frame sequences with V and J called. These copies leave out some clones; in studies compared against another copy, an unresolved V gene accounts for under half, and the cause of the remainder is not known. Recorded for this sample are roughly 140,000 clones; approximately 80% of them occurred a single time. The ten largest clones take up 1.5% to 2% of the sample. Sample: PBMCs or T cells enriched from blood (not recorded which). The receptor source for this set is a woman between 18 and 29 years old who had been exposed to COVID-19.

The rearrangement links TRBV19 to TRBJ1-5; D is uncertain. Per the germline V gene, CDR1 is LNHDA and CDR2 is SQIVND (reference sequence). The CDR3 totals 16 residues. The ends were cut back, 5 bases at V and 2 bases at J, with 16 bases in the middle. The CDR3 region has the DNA TGTGCCAGTAGTCCACCAACCGCGGAGGGCAATCAGCCCCAGCATTTT. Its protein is CASSPPTAEGNQPQHF.

Here the CDR3 reads CASSPRQGKTEAFF. In DNA, the CDR3 is TGTGCCAGCAGCCCCCGACAGGGAAAAACTGAAGCTTTCTTT. The rearrangement joins TRBV7-9 to TRBJ1-1; TRBD1 aligns across 7 bases. CDR3 length: 14 amino acids. Germline V lookup: CDR1 SEHNR, CDR2 FQNEAQ (reference sequence). V lost 5 bases, J lost 5 bases, and 8 bases stayed unmatched.

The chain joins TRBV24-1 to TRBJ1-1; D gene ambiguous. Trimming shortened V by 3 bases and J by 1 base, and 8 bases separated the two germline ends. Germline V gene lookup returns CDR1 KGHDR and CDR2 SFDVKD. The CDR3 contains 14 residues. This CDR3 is CATSDRRSNTEAFF. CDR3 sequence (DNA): TGTGCCACCAGTGATAGGCGGTCGAACACTGAAGCTTTCTTT.

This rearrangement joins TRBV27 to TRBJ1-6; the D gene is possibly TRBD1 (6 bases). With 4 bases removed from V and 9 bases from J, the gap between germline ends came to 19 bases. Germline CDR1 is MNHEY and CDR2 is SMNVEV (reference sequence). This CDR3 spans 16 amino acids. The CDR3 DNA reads TGTGCCAGCAGTTGGGGTCCGGGGGGGCCGAGTTCACCCCTCCACTTT. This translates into CASSWGPGGPSSPLHF.

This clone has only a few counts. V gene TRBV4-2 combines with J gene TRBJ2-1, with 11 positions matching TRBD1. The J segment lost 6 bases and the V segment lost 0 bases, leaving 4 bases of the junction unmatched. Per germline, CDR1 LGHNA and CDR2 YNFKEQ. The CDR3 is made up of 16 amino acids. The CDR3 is CASSQDLGTGGNEQFF. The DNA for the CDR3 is TGTGCCAGCAGCCAAGATCTGGGGACAGGGGGCAATGAGCAGTTCTTC.

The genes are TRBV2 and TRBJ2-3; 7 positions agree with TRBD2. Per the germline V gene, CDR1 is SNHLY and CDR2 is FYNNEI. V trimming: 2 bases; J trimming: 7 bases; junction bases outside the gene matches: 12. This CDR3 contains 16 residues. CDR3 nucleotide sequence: TGTGCCAGCAGTGAATACTCCAGCGGGACCCGGAATACGCAGTATTTT. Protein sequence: CASSEYSSGTRNTQYF.

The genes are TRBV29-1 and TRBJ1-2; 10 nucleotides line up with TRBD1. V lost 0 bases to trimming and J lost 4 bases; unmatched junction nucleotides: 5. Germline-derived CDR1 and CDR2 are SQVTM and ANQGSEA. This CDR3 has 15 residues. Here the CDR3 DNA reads TGCAGCGTTGAAGAAGTTCGGGACAGGGGCTATGGCTACACCTTC. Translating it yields CSVEEVRDRGYGYTF.

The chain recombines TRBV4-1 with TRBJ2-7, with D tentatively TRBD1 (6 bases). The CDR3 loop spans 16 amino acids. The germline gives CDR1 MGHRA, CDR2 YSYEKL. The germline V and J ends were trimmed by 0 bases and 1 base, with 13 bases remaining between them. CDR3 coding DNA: TGCGCCAGCAGCCAAGATATCGGGACACCATCCTACGAGCAGTACTTC. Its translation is CASSQDIGTPSYEQYF.

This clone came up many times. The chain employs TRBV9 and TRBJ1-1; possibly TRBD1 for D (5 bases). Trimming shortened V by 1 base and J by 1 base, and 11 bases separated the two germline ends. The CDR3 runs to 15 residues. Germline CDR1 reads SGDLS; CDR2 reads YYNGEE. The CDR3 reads CASSVSYRTNTEAFF. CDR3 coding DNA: TGTGCCAGCAGCGTATCGTACAGGACGAACACTGAAGCTTTCTTT.

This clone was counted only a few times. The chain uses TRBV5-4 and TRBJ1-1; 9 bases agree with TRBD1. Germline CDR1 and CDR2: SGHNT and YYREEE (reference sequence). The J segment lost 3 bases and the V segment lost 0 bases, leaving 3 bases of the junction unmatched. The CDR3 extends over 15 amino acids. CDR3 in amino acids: CASSLGTGVDTEAFF. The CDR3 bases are TGTGCCAGCAGCTTGGGGACAGGGGTGGACACTGAAGCTTTCTTT.

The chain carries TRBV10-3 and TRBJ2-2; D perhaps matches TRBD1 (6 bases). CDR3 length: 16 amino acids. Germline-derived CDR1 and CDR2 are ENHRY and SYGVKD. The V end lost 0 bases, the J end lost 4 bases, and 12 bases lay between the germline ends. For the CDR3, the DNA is TGTGCCATCAGTGAGTCGAGTGCCAGGGGCACCGGGGAGCTGTTTTTT. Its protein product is CAISESSARGTGELFF.

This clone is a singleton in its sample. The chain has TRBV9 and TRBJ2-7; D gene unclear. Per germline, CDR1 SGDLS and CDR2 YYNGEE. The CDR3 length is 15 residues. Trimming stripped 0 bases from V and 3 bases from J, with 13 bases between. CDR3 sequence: CASSVEERPYYEQYF. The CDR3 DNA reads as TGTGCCAGCAGCGTAGAGGAGCGCCCTTACTACGAGCAGTACTTC.

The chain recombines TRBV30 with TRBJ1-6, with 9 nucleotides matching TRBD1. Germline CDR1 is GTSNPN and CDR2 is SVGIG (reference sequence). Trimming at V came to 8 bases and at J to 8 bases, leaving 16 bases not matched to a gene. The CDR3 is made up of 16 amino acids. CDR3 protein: CAAYSGTGIGYSPLHF. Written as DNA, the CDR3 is TGTGCCGCCTACTCCGGGACAGGGATTGGGTATTCACCCCTCCACTTT.

The CDR3 bases are TGTGCCAGCAGTGTTTTGGGGGGGTATGTGACCGGGGAGCTGTTTTTT. Its protein is CASSVLGGYVTGELFF. V gene TRBV25-1 combines with J gene TRBJ2-2; 7 nucleotides agree with TRBD2. The CDR3 extends over 16 amino acids. Germline V gene sequence: CDR1 MGHDK, CDR2 SYGVNS. Unmatched junction bases numbered 10, after V lost 4 bases and J lost 5 bases.

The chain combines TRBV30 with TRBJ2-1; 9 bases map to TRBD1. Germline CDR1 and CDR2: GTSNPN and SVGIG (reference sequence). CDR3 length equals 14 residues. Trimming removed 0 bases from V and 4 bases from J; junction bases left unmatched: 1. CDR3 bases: TGTGCCTGGAGTGTAGGACAGGGGTACAATGAGCAGTTCTTC. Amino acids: CAWSVGQGYNEQFF.

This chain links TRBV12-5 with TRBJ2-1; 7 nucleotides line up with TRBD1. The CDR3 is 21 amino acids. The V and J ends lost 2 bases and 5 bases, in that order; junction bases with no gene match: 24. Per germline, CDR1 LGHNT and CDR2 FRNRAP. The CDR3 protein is CASGLPLGNRGSRSRHNEQFF. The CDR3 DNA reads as TGTGCTAGTGGTTTGCCACTCGGCAACAGGGGTTCCCGAAGCCGCCACAATGAGCAGTTCTTC.

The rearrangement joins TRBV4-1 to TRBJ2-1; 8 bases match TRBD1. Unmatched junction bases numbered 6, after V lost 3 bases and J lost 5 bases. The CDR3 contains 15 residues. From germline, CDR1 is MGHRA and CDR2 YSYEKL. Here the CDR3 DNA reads TGCGCCAGCAGCCAGCCCGGGACAGGCCACAATGAGCAGTTCTTC. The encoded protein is CASSQPGTGHNEQFF.

The CDR3 nucleotides are TGTGCCAGCAGCTCAGACAGGGTAGGGACTGAAGCTTTCTTT. Translated, it gives CASSSDRVGTEAFF. This sequence joins TRBV5-4 and TRBJ1-1, with 7 bases aligning to TRBD1. V shed 3 bases and J 5 bases; nucleotides not matched to a gene: 7. From germline, CDR1 is SGHNT and CDR2 YYREEE (reference sequence). There are 14 residues in the CDR3.

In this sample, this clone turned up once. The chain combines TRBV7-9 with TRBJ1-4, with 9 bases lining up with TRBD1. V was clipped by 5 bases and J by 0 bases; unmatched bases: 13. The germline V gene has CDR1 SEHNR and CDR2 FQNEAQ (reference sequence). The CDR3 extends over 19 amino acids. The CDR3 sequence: CASSMGQGRPFATNEKLFF. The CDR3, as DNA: TGTGCCAGCAGCATGGGACAGGGTCGTCCTTTCGCAACTAATGAAAAACTGTTTTTT.

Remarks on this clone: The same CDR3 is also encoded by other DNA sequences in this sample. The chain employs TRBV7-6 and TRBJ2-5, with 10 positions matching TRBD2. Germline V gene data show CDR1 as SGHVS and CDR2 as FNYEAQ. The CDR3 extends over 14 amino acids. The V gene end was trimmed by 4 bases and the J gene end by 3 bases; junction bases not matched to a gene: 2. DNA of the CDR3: TGTGCCAGCAGCTCTGGACTAGCGGAAGAGACCCAGTACTTC. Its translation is CASSSGLAEETQYF.

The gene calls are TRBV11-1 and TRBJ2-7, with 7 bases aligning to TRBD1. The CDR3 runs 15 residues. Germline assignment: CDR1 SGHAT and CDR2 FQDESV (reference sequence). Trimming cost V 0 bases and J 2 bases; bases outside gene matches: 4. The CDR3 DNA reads TGTGCCAGCAGCTTAGCCTGGGACAGAGCCTACGAGCAGTACTTC. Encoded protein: CASSLAWDRAYEQYF.

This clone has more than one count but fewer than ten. The CDR3: CASSQGGAVDREQYF. The CDR3 nucleotides read TGTGCCAGCAGCCAAGGTGGGGCAGTAGATCGAGAGCAGTACTTC. V usage is TRBV11-2 and J usage is TRBJ2-7; a possible D gene is TRBD1 (5 bases). The length of the CDR3 is 15 residues. Germline values: CDR1 SGHAT, CDR2 FQNNGV. Trimming removed 5 bases at V and 7 bases at J, with 21 bases between.

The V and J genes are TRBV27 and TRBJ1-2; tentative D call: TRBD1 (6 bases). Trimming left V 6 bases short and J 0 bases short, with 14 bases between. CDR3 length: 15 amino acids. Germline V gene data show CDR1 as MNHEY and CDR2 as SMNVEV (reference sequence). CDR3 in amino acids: CASRARTVSNYGYTF. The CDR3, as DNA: TGTGCCAGCAGGGCGAGGACAGTGTCTAACTATGGCTACACCTTC.

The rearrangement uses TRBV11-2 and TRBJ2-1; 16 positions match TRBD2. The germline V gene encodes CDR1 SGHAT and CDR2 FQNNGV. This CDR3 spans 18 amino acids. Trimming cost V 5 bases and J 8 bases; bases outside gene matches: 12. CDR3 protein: CASSAGTSGRAIFDEQFF. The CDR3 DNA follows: TGTGCCAGCAGCGCGGGGACTAGCGGGAGGGCCATCTTCGATGAGCAGTTCTTC.

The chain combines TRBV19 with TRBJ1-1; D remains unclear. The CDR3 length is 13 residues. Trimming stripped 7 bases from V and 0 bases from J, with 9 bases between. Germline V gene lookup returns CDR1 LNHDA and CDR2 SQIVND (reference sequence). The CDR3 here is CASTYSLNTEAFF. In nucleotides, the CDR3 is TGTGCCAGTACATACAGCCTGAACACTGAAGCTTTCTTT. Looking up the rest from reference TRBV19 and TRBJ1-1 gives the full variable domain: DGGITQSPKYLFRKEGQNVTLSCEQNLNHDAMYWYRQDPGQGLRLIYYSQIVNDFQKGDIAEGYSVSREKKESFPLTVTSAQKNPTAFYLCASTYSLNTEAFFGQGTRLTVV.

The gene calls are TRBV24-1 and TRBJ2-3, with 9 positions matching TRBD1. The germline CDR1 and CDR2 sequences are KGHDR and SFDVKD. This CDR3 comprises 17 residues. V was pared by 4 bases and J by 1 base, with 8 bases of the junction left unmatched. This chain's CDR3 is CATSDPGQGRGTDTQYF. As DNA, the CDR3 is TGTGCCACCAGTGACCCCGGACAGGGGAGAGGCACAGATACGCAGTATTTT.

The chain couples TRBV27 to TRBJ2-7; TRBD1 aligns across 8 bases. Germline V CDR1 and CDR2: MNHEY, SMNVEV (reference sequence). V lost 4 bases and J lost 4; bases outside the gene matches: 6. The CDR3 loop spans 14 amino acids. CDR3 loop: CASSSTGVQYEQYF. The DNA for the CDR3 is TGTGCCAGCAGTTCGACAGGGGTGCAATACGAGCAGTACTTC.

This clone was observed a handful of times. The CDR3 loop reads CASSLAEQGSGANVLTF. CDR3 bases: TGCGCCAGCAGCTTGGCCGAACAGGGATCCGGGGCCAACGTCCTGACTTTC. The chain recombines TRBV5-1 with TRBJ2-6; TRBD1 is a possible D gene (6 bases). The CDR3 runs to 17 residues. Trimming stripped 0 bases from V and 4 bases from J, with 14 bases between. Germline values: CDR1 SGHRS, CDR2 YFSETQ.

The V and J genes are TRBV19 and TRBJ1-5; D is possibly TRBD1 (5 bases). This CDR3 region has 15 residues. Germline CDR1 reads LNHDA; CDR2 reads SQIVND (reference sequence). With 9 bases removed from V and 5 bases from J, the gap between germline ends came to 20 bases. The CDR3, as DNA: TGTGCCAGCTTCCCTTCAGGGTTTATGGATCAGCCCCAGCATTTT. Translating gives CASFPSGFMDQPQHF.

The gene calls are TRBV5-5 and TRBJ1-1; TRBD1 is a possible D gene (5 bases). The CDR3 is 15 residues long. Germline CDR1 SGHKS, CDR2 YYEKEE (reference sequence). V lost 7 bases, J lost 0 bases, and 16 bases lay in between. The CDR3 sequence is CASGISTDMNTEAFF. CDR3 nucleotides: TGTGCCAGCGGGATCTCGACAGACATGAACACTGAAGCTTTCTTT.

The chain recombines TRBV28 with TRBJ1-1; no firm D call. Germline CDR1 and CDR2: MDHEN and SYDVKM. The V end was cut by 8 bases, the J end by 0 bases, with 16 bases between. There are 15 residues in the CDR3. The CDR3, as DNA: TGTGCCAGCCCCACACCACTGGGAGTGAACACTGAAGCTTTCTTT. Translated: CASPTPLGVNTEAFF.

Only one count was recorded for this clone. The CDR3 protein is CASSPLLSGANVLTF. CDR3 coding DNA: TGTGCCAGCTCACCACTGCTATCTGGGGCCAACGTCCTGACTTTC. V and J are TRBV18 and TRBJ2-6; no clear D. The germline V gene has CDR1 KGHSH and CDR2 LQKENI. V gave up 1 base and J gave up 1 base, with 5 bases separating them. The CDR3 extends over 15 amino acids. The entire variable domain, with the rest obtained from reference TRBV18 and TRBJ2-6, is as follows: NAGVMQNPRHLVRRRGQEARLRCSPMKGHSHVYWYRQLPEEGLKFMVYLQKENIIDESGMPKERFSAEFPKEGPSILRIQQVVRGDSAAYFCASSPLLSGANVLTFGAGSRLTVL.